This T cell receptor beta chain was documented in a study of T cells expressing NK-cell markers. Notes on the study in general: Four donors' CD3+CD56-NKG2C+ cells were dominated by the same clonotypes. Over 5 donors had dominant NKG2C+ clonotypes that comprised roughly 1.0-7.5% of their CD8+ T cells.

TCRdb re-called the 5' RACE reads; every CDR3 protein appears as one record, without DNA. The sample's table shows a few hundred thousand distinct CDR3 sequences. This CDR3 comprises 16 residues. Notes on this clonotype: Its specificity is not known.

The rearrangement links TRBV12-3 or TRBV12-4 to TRBJ2-3; TCRdb outputs TRBD2, but without DNA this stays unchecked. Sequencing was carried out using blood T cells: a sorted CD56 or NKG2C T cell subset, CD4+ or CD8+ T cells, or bulk PBMC T cells (not recorded which). This clonotype was sampled from a man in his late teens or twenties in good health. The CDR3 spells CASSPVAGGITDTQYF.